The T cell receptor (beta chain) under discussion was sequenced for a study of CD8+CD57+ T cells in acquired aplastic anemia (dated by TCRdb to the late 2010s). In the study overall: DNA extracted from sorted CD4+ and CD8+ cells had a mean of roughly 3 ug, with a range of roughly 0.2 to 27.4 ug. A CD8+CD57+ expansion meant a frequency higher than the mean frequency seen in healthy subjects.

Results and caveats for the whole study, not just this receptor: No significant difference in CD8+ Simpson's diversity was found between patients and healthy controls (P=0.060). About 28 CD8+ CDR3 sequences were found in both patients and controls but appeared to be highly expressed in patients and within the immunodominant clones of the patients.

This clonotype was counted many times. The antigen it binds to is not known. Qualities for individual bases were not recorded, and no much larger clone is one base off. Expansion of CD8+CD57+ cells had been shown by flow cytometry in the patients chosen for sequencing. Every patient had a diagnosis of severe acquired aplastic anemia based on International Study of Aplastic Anemia and Agranulocytosis and Camitta criteria. No patient had received any therapy when blood was sampled. In this study, sorted CD4+ and CD8+ T cells from the blood of healthy subjects and of severe aplastic anemia patients had their TCR repertoires deep-sequenced. Patients were enrolled in the USA under clinicaltrials.gov protocols 00001620, 01623167, 00001397, 00071045, 00081523 and 00961064. Ficoll-Paque density gradient centrifugation was used to isolate peripheral blood mononuclear cells. Before DNA extraction, CD4+ and CD8+ T cells were sorted by FACS or by magnetic beads.

Genomic DNA was used as template for profiling of TCR beta VDJ combinations and CDR3 sequences. TCR repertoire sequencing was run on an Illumina HiSeq 2000. The paper's data handling went like this. Repertoires were assessed using TRBV/TRBJ rearrangement plots, CDR3 size and DJ length profiles, and Simpson's diversity index. The most abundant DNA sequence in the deep sequencing data was defined as the immunodominant clone. CDR3 amino acid sequences were checked for sharing across subjects and were also compared against the VDJdb database and published repertoires. The public reads were reanalyzed by TCRdb: fastp trimming at Q25, MiXCR alignment, in-frame beta chains only. Rows are combined by CDR3 protein, so each entry shows the most common genes and DNA. The V and J calls here are based on TCRdb, not the publication. In all, the sample holds some 160,000 distinct CDR3 sequences, and over 40% of those were seen once. Clones ranked in the top ten supply around 3.2% of the sample.

Reading from cysteine to phenylalanine, the CDR3 counts 13 amino acids. The entry retains the CDR3 DNA only, 39 bases that are in frame from base 1. V and J lose 3 bases and 4 bases, and a span of 8 bases separates them. CDR1 LNHDA and CDR2 SQIVND are derived from the germline V gene (reference sequence). Sequencing was performed on sorted CD4+, CD8+, or CD8+CD57+ T cells (not recorded which) from PBMCs. This sequence uses TRBV19 and TRBJ2-3, with a tentative D gene TRBD2 over 6 matching bases. This receptor was identified in a human donor with aplastic anemia. Read as DNA, the sequence is TGTGCCAGTAGTATTTCTAGCGCAGATACGCAGTATTTT. Its amino acids are CASSISSADTQYF.